The 30 T cell receptor beta chains listed next were all sequenced from one sample in a study of regulatory T cells in long-lasting Graves disease. Construction of TCR beta libraries relied on iRepertoire HTBI primers and on Arm-PCR targeting CDR3 regions. In TCRdb, the multiplex PCR reads were re-called with MiXCR into one record per CDR3 protein. The sample consists of 200,000 to 250,000 distinct CDR3 sequences, roughly 19% of them appearing once. Time point: newly diagnosed GD, antithyroid drugs for less than 3 months. From RNA extracted from PBMCs, the TCR library was made. Separately, the same data were catalogued under a study of T cells in Graves' hyperthyroidism and ophthalmopathy.

The sequences come from peripheral blood mononuclear cells (PBMCs), collected at new diagnosis, from a patient treated with antithyroid drugs. The receptors derive from a woman in her twenties or thirties with Graves disease.

Comments on this clonotype: A much more abundant neighbour one base away suggests this may be a read error. The chain is built from TRBV6-9 and TRBJ1-1; D is unclear. Looked up from germline, CDR1 is MNHGY and CDR2 is SVAAGI. V lost 3 bases, J lost 6 bases, and 14 bases lay in between. This CDR3 contains 14 residues. CDR3 nucleotides: TGTGCCAGCAGTTACAGGACCAGCCCCCCTGAAGCTTTCTTT. It is translated as CASSYRTSPPEAFF.

In this sample, this clonotype turned up many times. V is TRBV20-1 and J is TRBJ2-7; D is perhaps TRBD1 (6 bases). Germline V gene lookup returns CDR1 DFQATT and CDR2 SNEGSKA (reference sequence). The CDR3 is made up of 15 amino acids. The V end was cut by 1 base, the J end by 3 bases, with 16 bases between. In DNA, the CDR3 is TGCAGTGCTAGAGTCCCAGGGGATGGACGCTACGAGCAGTACTTC. Protein sequence: CSARVPGDGRYEQYF.

Points on this clonotype: A far larger clone is off by one base, so a read error is likely. This rearrangement joins TRBV7-8 to TRBJ1-2, with D perhaps matching TRBD1 (6 bases). This CDR3 contains 14 residues. With 5 bases removed from V and 1 base from J, the gap between germline ends came to 11 bases. Germline V CDR1 and CDR2: SGHVS, FQNEAQ. CDR3 DNA sequence: TGTGCCAGCAGCCCGGACAGATTTAACTATGGCTACACCTTC. This sequence encodes CASSPDRFNYGYTF. Supplemented by reference TRBV7-8 and TRBJ1-2, the full variable domain reads GAGVSQSPRYKVAKRGQDVALRCDPISGHVSLFWYQQALGQGPEFLTYFQNEAQLDKSGLPSDRFFAERPEGSVSTLKIQRTQQEDSAVYLCASSPDRFNYGYTFGSGTRLTVV.

This clonotype occurred many times. The chain employs TRBV11-2 and TRBJ1-4; 9 nucleotides agree with TRBD1. The trim removed 1 base at V and 10 bases at J, leaving 10 bases unmatched. Per germline, CDR1 SGHAT and CDR2 FQNNGV. This CDR3 spans 16 amino acids. CDR3 sequence reads: CASSLVGQGQGGKLFF. CDR3 in DNA: TGTGCCAGCAGCTTAGTGGGCCAGGGACAGGGAGGAAAACTGTTTTTT.

V usage is TRBV5-1 and J usage is TRBJ2-7, with 9 bases identical to TRBD2. CDR1 and CDR2 (germline): SGHRS, YFSETQ. V dropped 0 bases and J dropped 2; count of bases not matched to a gene: 3. The CDR3 consists of 15 residues. DNA of the CDR3: TGCGCCAGCAGCTTGGATCTAGCGGGACCCTACGAGCAGTACTTC. This encodes CASSLDLAGPYEQYF. Full variable domain (outside the CDR3, taken from reference TRBV5-1 and TRBJ2-7): KAGVTQTPRYLIKTRGQQVTLSCSPISGHRSVSWYQQTPGQGLQFLFEYFSETQRNKGNFPGRFSGRQFSNSRSEMNVSTLELGDSALYLCASSLDLAGPYEQYFGPGTRLTVT.

This clonotype was found a few times. The chain uses TRBV5-4 and TRBJ2-3; D is possibly TRBD1 (5 bases). The CDR3 totals 16 residues. Germline CDR1 is SGHNT and CDR2 is YYREEE (reference sequence). V lost 2 bases and J 3 bases, leaving 16 bases between the germline ends. The CDR3 nucleotides read TGTGCCAGCAGCTTAGGGGAAATGGGGATGACAGATACGCAGTATTTT. As protein: CASSLGEMGMTDTQYF.

The chain recombines TRBV19 with TRBJ2-2, with D possibly matching TRBD2 (5 bases). The germline V and J ends were trimmed by 10 bases and 0 bases, with 15 bases remaining between them. Germline V gene lookup returns CDR1 LNHDA and CDR2 SQIVND (reference sequence). This CDR3 is 15 amino acids long. The CDR3 DNA is TGTGCCACTGCCCGGGATTTCGCGAACACCGGGGAGCTGTTTTTT. This sequence encodes CATARDFANTGELFF. The entire variable domain, with the rest obtained from reference TRBV19 and TRBJ2-2, is as follows: DGGITQSPKYLFRKEGQNVTLSCEQNLNHDAMYWYRQDPGQGLRLIYYSQIVNDFQKGDIAEGYSVSREKKESFPLTVTSAQKNPTAFYLCATARDFANTGELFFGEGSRLTVL.

Ten or more counts support this clonotype. V gene TRBV12-5 combines with J gene TRBJ2-7; 9 bases align to TRBD2. The CDR3 length is 16 residues. Looked up from germline, CDR1 is LGHNT and CDR2 is FRNRAP. The V gene end was trimmed by 3 bases and the J gene end by 7 bases; junction bases not matched to a gene: 13. This chain's CDR3 is CASGFASGAILGEQYF. The CDR3 DNA follows: TGTGCTAGTGGTTTCGCTAGCGGGGCTATTCTCGGGGAGCAGTACTTC.

This clonotype was seen ten or more times. The chain's CDR3 is CASSYRGGSSTDTQYF. CDR3 DNA sequence: TGTGCCAGCAGTTATCGGGGCGGGAGCAGCACAGATACGCAGTATTTT. V and J are TRBV6-2 or TRBV6-3 and TRBJ2-3; 7 nucleotides match TRBD2. In germline, CDR1 is MNHEY, CDR2 SVGEGT. V was pared by 3 bases and J by 0 bases, with 6 bases of the junction left unmatched. The CDR3 runs to 16 residues.

This clonotype was recorded a few times. The chain is built from TRBV18 and TRBJ2-3, with 7 bases that match TRBD2. CDR3 length: 15 amino acids. Looked up from germline, CDR1 is KGHSH and CDR2 is LQKENI. With V trimmed by 4 bases and J by 2 bases, 6 bases remained unmatched. In DNA, the CDR3 is TGTGCCAGCTCACTTAGCGGGTCAGACACAGATACGCAGTATTTT. Its translation is CASSLSGSDTDTQYF.

This clonotype showed up many times. The chain recombines TRBV10-3 with TRBJ2-5, with TRBD2 as a possible D gene (6 bases). The V gene lost 6 bases and the J gene lost 4 bases, with 12 bases spanning the gap. The CDR3 is made up of 13 amino acids. Germline V gene data show CDR1 as ENHRY and CDR2 as SYGVKD. CDR3 in DNA: TGTGCCATCAGAAAGGTGGGGGGAGAGACCCAGTACTTC. It codes for CAIRKVGGETQYF.

This clonotype was recorded at least ten times. V gene TRBV13 combines with J gene TRBJ1-1, with a possible D match to TRBD1 (5 bases). V lost 1 base and J 1 base, leaving 7 bases between the germline ends. The germline CDR1 and CDR2 sequences are PRHDT and FYEKMQ (reference sequence). The CDR3 is 14 amino acids. In nucleotides, the CDR3 is TGTGCCAGCAGCTTAGAGGGGCAGAACACTGAAGCTTTCTTT. This gives the protein CASSLEGQNTEAFF.

Note on this clonotype: Since a far larger clone is one base different, this is likely a read error. CDR3 amino acids: CASSFTSGGSNEQYF. CDR3 sequence (DNA): TGTGCCAGCAGCTTTACTAGCGGGGGGAGTAATGAGCAGTACTTC. V is TRBV11-2 and J is TRBJ2-7; 12 bases match TRBD2. CDR3 size: 15 residues. Per the germline V gene, CDR1 is SGHAT and CDR2 is FQNNGV. Trimming at V came to 3 bases and at J to 7 bases, leaving 7 bases not matched to a gene.

The chain combines TRBV4-1 with TRBJ1-4; TRBD1 agrees at 7 bases. Germline CDR1 reads MGHRA; CDR2 reads YSYEKL. Trimming took 4 bases from V and 5 from J; bases not matched to a gene: 7. The CDR3 is made up of 15 amino acids. As DNA, the CDR3 is TGCGCCAGCAGCCGCGTCGGGACAGAGAATGAAAAACTGTTTTTT. Translated, it gives CASSRVGTENEKLFF.

The table lists this clonotype with many counts. The gene calls are TRBV12-3 or TRBV12-4 and TRBJ1-6, with D possibly being TRBD1 (5 bases). V was shortened by 1 base and J by 9 bases, with 13 bases between the two germline ends. This CDR3 comprises 15 residues. CDR3 residues: CASSLGQSSGSPLHF. CDR3 nucleotides: TGTGCCAGCAGTTTAGGACAGTCCTCGGGTTCACCCCTCCACTTT.

CDR3 region: CSARDLGGRGTGELFF. CDR3 coding DNA: TGCAGTGCTAGAGATTTGGGCGGGAGGGGCACCGGGGAGCTGTTTTTT. This sequence joins TRBV20-1 and TRBJ2-2; 9 positions match TRBD2. The J segment lost 4 bases and the V segment lost 0 bases, leaving 6 bases of the junction unmatched. The CDR3 length is 16 residues. In germline, CDR1 is DFQATT, CDR2 SNEGSKA (reference sequence).

This clonotype was seen more than once but under ten times. The rearrangement uses TRBV18 and TRBJ1-4, with TRBD1 as a possible D gene (6 bases). Germline loops: CDR1 KGHSH, CDR2 LQKENI. This CDR3 comprises 14 residues. V lost 6 bases, J lost 5 bases, and 13 bases lay in between. The CDR3 coding sequence is TGTGCCAGCTCGAGGGACAAGCACAATGAAAAACTGTTTTTT. Residues: CASSRDKHNEKLFF. Looking up the rest from reference TRBV18 and TRBJ1-4 gives the full variable domain: NAGVMQNPRHLVRRRGQEARLRCSPMKGHSHVYWYRQLPEEGLKFMVYLQKENIIDESGMPKERFSAEFPKEGPSILRIQQVVRGDSAAYFCASSRDKHNEKLFFGSGTQLSVL.

This clonotype was found many times. The genes are TRBV5-1 and TRBJ2-1; the match to TRBD2 covers 10 bases. From germline, CDR1 is SGHRS and CDR2 YFSETQ. The junction had 8 bases not matched to a gene; V was cut back by 5 bases and J by 6 bases. CDR3 length: 15 amino acids. The CDR3 reads CASSAAGGPSNEQFF. In DNA form, the CDR3 reads TGCGCCAGCAGTGCAGCGGGAGGGCCGAGCAATGAGCAGTTCTTC.

This chain links TRBV12-3 or TRBV12-4 with TRBJ2-5; 9 nucleotides align to TRBD2. This CDR3 is built from 15 residues. V was pared by 6 bases and J by 5 bases, with 10 bases of the junction left unmatched. The chain's CDR3 is CASSRSGGPVETQYF. Here the CDR3 DNA reads TGTGCCAGCAGCAGGAGCGGGGGGCCAGTGGAGACCCAGTACTTC.

This clonotype is labeled medium-sized. The rearrangement joins TRBV7-2 to TRBJ2-5; D uncertain. Germline loops: CDR1 SGHTA, CDR2 FQGNSA. CDR3 length equals 13 residues. V lost 2 bases, J lost 5 bases, and 9 bases lay in between. CDR3 sequence: CASSLWPGETQYF. The CDR3 DNA sequence: TGTGCCAGCAGCTTATGGCCCGGGGAGACCCAGTACTTC.

This clonotype was seen many times. The V and J genes are TRBV29-1 and TRBJ1-2; 9 nucleotides line up with TRBD1. Germline V gene data show CDR1 as SQVTM and CDR2 as ANQGSEA. This CDR3 region has 15 residues. The V segment lost 2 bases and the J segment 4 bases; nucleotides outside the gene matches: 8. The CDR3 nucleotides read TGCAGCGTTGAATCCAGGGACAGGGCCTCCTATGGCTACACCTTC. This translates into CSVESRDRASYGYTF.

This clonotype has just a few counts. A far larger clone is a single base away, which makes a read error likely. The chain has TRBV4-1 and TRBJ2-7; D is tentatively TRBD1 or TRBD2 (5 bases each). Germline-derived CDR1 and CDR2 are MGHRA and YSYEKL. This CDR3 has 15 residues. The CDR3 sequence is CASSQAVRADNEQSF. In DNA, the CDR3 is TGCGCCAGCAGCCAAGCGGTTCGAGCGGACAATGAGCAGTCCTTC.

This clonotype was recorded many times. The J gene is TRBJ1-6, the V gene TRBV11-2, with D possibly matching TRBD1 (5 bases). CDR3 length equals 16 residues. Germline-derived CDR1 and CDR2 are SGHAT and FQNNGV. V lost 4 bases and J 0 bases, leaving 10 bases between the germline ends. This CDR3 is CASSSRQSSYNSPLHF. CDR3 nucleotide sequence: TGTGCCAGCAGCTCTAGACAGAGCTCCTATAATTCACCCCTCCACTTT. Variable domain in full (rest from reference TRBV11-2 and TRBJ1-6): EAGVAQSPRYKIIEKRQSVAFWCNPISGHATLYWYQQILGQGPKLLIQFQNNGVVDDSQLPKDRFSAERLKGVDSTLKIQPAKLEDSAVYLCASSSRQSSYNSPLHFGNGTRLTVT.

Ten or more counts support this clonotype. V gene TRBV12-3 or TRBV12-4 combines with J gene TRBJ1-4; D uncertain. This CDR3 is built from 15 residues. V shed 5 bases and J shed 4 bases, with 14 bases lying between them. The CDR3 reads CASSPRADYNEKLFF. As DNA, the CDR3 is TGTGCCAGCAGTCCCCGGGCAGACTATAATGAAAAACTGTTTTTT.

The rearrangement joins TRBV10-3 to TRBJ1-1; TRBD1 matches at 11 bases. Germline CDR1 ENHRY, CDR2 SYGVKD. The CDR3 extends over 15 amino acids. V gave up 6 bases and J gave up 5 bases; unmatched junction bases: 8. CDR3 protein: CAIRLDRGLDTEAFF. The CDR3 DNA reads TGTGCCATCAGATTGGACAGGGGGCTGGATACTGAAGCTTTCTTT.

This clonotype was observed at least ten times. The chain combines TRBV15 with TRBJ2-3; 9 nucleotides match TRBD1. CDR3 length: 17 amino acids. After removal of 6 bases from V and 0 bases from J, the junction contained 10 bases not matched to a gene. Per the germline V gene, CDR1 is LNHNV and CDR2 is YYDKDF (reference sequence). The CDR3 loop is CATSNEWTGDSTDTQYF. For the CDR3, the DNA is TGTGCCACCAGTAACGAATGGACAGGGGATAGCACAGATACGCAGTATTTT.

This clonotype was detected ten times or more. The chain carries TRBV27 and TRBJ1-1; weak D call: TRBD1 (6 bases). V was shortened by 7 bases and J by 5 bases, with 14 bases between the two germline ends. The V gene's germline CDR1 is MNHEY and CDR2 SMNVEV (reference sequence). The CDR3 covers 13 residues. The CDR3 bases are TGTGCCAGCAAAACCCCAGGGGTGACTGAAGCTTTCTTT. It specifies CASKTPGVTEAFF.

This clonotype was found many times. This chain joins TRBV7-8 and TRBJ1-6, with D possibly being TRBD1 (6 bases). This CDR3 comprises 14 residues. Trimming pared 6 bases from V and 6 bases from J, leaving 12 bases between. CDR1 is SGHVS, CDR2 FQNEAQ, per germline. The CDR3, as DNA: TGTGCCAGCAGGCCGAGGGGGAGTAATTCACCCCTCCACTTT. It yields the protein CASRPRGSNSPLHF.

This clonotype was seen ten or more times. This sequence joins TRBV15 and TRBJ2-3; no clear D gene. The CDR3 extends over 15 amino acids. The germline gives CDR1 LNHNV, CDR2 YYDKDF (reference sequence). Trimming pared 0 bases from V and 3 bases from J, leaving 10 bases between. In nucleotides, the CDR3 is TGTGCCACCAGCAGAGATTTCATAGGGACAGATACGCAGTATTTT. It encodes CATSRDFIGTDTQYF.

Many counts were recorded for this clonotype. This chain uses TRBV28 with TRBJ1-5; a possible D gene is TRBD1 (6 bases). Trimming removed 5 bases at V and 4 bases at J, with 18 bases between. Germline loops: CDR1 MDHEN, CDR2 SYDVKM. The CDR3 is 16 residues long. The CDR3 region is CASSGIRQGGNQPQHF. The CDR3 DNA follows: TGTGCCAGCAGTGGCATCCGACAAGGGGGAAATCAGCCCCAGCATTTT.